The 7 T cell receptor beta chains in this list originate from one sample, sequenced in a study of cytomegalovirus exposure and HLA in healthy donors. Amplification used 60 Vbeta primers and 13 Jbeta primers. TCRdb's copy holds only in-frame clones and misses some; the assay was immunoSEQ multiplex PCR. The repertoire holds some 100,000 clones, with around 84% as singletons. What was sequenced was PBMCs. Every receptor here comes from a woman aged 18-29 years in good health and CMV-seronegative.

The gene calls are TRBV28 and TRBJ2-3, with a tentative D call TRBD1 (6 bases). This CDR3 comprises 15 residues. Germline loops: CDR1 MDHEN, CDR2 SYDVKM. V lost 6 bases, J lost 0 bases, and 13 bases lay in between. The CDR3 reads CASSLTGFSTDTQYF. The CDR3 nucleotides read TGTGCCAGCAGCTTGACAGGATTTAGCACAGATACGCAGTATTTT.

This clone was found once. The V gene is TRBV19, the J gene TRBJ1-3, with D tentatively TRBD1 (6 bases). The CDR3 sequence is 14 residues long. The ends were cut back, 8 bases at V and 3 bases at J, with 14 bases in the middle. Germline CDR1 LNHDA, CDR2 SQIVND (reference sequence). The CDR3 region is CASSKPGVGNTIYF. In DNA, the CDR3 is TGTGCCAGTTCAAAGCCAGGGGTTGGAAACACCATATATTTT.

This rearrangement joins TRBV7-9 to TRBJ2-5, with TRBD2 as a possible D gene (6 bases). The V and J ends lost 5 bases and 6 bases respectively, with 16 bases between them. The CDR3 spans 14 residues. The germline V gene encodes CDR1 SEHNR and CDR2 FQNEAQ (reference sequence). The CDR3 loop reads CASSPLEGKQTQYF. Written as DNA, the CDR3 is TGTGCCAGCAGCCCCTTGGAGGGGAAACAGACCCAGTACTTC. Based on the CDR3 plus reference TRBV7-9 and TRBJ2-5, the full variable domain is DTGVSQNPRHKITKRGQNVTFRCDPISEHNRLYWYRQTLGQGPEFLTYFQNEAQLEKSRLLSDRFSAERPKGSFSTLEIQRTEQGDSAMYLCASSPLEGKQTQYFGPGTRLLVL.

The chain recombines TRBV5-1 with TRBJ1-5; tentatively, D is TRBD1 (5 bases). Germline assignment: CDR1 SGHRS and CDR2 YFSETQ. V shed 3 bases and J shed 3 bases, with 16 bases lying between them. The CDR3 sequence is 16 residues long. The CDR3 loop is CASSWGGVGDNQPQHF. The DNA for the CDR3 is TGCGCCAGCAGCTGGGGGGGGGTGGGAGACAATCAGCCCCAGCATTTT.

The chain employs TRBV6-5 and TRBJ2-7; 9 bases map to TRBD1. J lost 6 bases, V lost 3 bases, and 12 bases had no gene match. CDR3 length: 16 amino acids. Germline loops: CDR1 MNHEY, CDR2 SVGAGI. The CDR3 DNA is TGTGCCAGCAGTTATACCGATCCGACGACAGGGGGCGAGCAGTACTTC. Its protein is CASSYTDPTTGGEQYF.

This chain joins TRBV9 and TRBJ1-1, with D perhaps TRBD1 (6 bases). Trimming shortened V by 0 bases and J by 7 bases, and 19 bases separated the two germline ends. The length of the CDR3 is 16 residues. Germline CDR1 and CDR2: SGDLS and YYNGEE. Here the CDR3 reads CASSVGGGQPADEAFF. The CDR3 DNA reads TGTGCCAGCAGCGTAGGCGGGGGGCAGCCAGCAGATGAAGCTTTCTTT.

The chain recombines TRBV7-9 with TRBJ2-3; 8 bases match TRBD2. The CDR3 totals 17 residues. CDR1 SEHNR and CDR2 FQNEAQ come from the germline V gene (reference sequence). V lost 5 bases and J lost 0; bases outside the gene matches: 10. CDR3 in amino acids: CASSKPGQRESTDTQYF. In DNA form, the CDR3 reads TGTGCCAGCAGCAAACCCGGCCAGCGGGAGAGCACAGATACGCAGTATTTT.